The clone carrying this T cell receptor beta chain has just one count. J gave up 4 bases and V 3 bases, and 11 bases lay outside the gene matches. Germline loops: CDR1 KGHSH, CDR2 LQKENI. CDR3 size: 17 residues. The sample comes from a study of blood T cell repertoires in COVID-19. The data were produced by immunoSEQ multiplex PCR, yet TCRdb's version contains in-frame clones alone and is incomplete. This table holds 120,000 or so clones, roughly 91% found once. Sequencing was done on a sample of peripheral blood. This chain connects TRBV18 to TRBJ2-3; 9 bases fit TRBD2. This sequence was found in a human donor in a cohort sampled during active COVID-19. The CDR3 here is CASSPSAGGLSADTQYF. The CDR3 DNA reads TGTGCCAGCTCACCCTCTGCGGGGGGGCTCAGCGCAGATACGCAGTATTTT.